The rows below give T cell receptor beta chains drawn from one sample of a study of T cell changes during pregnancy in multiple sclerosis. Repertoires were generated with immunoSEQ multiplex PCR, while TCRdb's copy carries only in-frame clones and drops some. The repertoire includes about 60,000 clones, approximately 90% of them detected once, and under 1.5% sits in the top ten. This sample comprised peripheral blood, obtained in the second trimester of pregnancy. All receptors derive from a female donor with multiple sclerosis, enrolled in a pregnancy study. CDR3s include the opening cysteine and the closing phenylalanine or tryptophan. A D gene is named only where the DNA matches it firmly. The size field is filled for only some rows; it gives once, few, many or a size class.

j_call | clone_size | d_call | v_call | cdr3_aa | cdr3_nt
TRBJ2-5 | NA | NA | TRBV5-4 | CASSSGQPIQETQYF | TGTGCCAGCAGTTCTGGACAGCCCATTCAAGAGACCCAGTACTTC
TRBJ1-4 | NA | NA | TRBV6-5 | CASSYTIGGRTEKLFF | TGTGCCAGCAGTTACACGATTGGGGGCCGTACTGAAAAACTGTTTTTT
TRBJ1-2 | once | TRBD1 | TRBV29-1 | CSVAGTGAYGYTF | TGCAGCGTCGCCGGGACAGGGGCCTATGGCTACACCTTC
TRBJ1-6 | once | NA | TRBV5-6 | CASSRRQYNSPLHF | TGTGCCAGCAGTCGCCGTCAGTATAATTCACCCCTCCACTTT
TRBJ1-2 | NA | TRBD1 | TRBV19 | CASSIARTGDGYTF | TGTGCCAGTAGTATAGCGAGGACAGGGGATGGCTACACCTTC
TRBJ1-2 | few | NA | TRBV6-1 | CASSEGTYYGYTF | TGTGCCAGCAGTGAAGGGACTTACTATGGCTACACCTTC
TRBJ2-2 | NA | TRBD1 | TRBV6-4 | CASSLQPRGQGTGELFF | TGTGCCAGCAGTTTACAACCCAGGGGACAGGGCACCGGGGAGCTGTTTTTT
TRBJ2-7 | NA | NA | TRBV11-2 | CASSSQGYEQYF | TGTGCCAGCAGTTCTCAGGGGTACGAGCAGTACTTC
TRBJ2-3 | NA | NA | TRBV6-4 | CASSDGGATDTQYF | TGTGCCAGCAGTGACGGGGGGGCCACAGATACGCAGTATTTT
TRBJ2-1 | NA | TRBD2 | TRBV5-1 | CASSRRGTSGYNEQFF | TGCGCCAGCAGCCGGCGGGGGACTAGCGGATACAATGAGCAGTTCTTC
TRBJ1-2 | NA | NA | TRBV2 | CASRIHFNYGYTF | TGTGCCAGCAGGATCCACTTTAACTATGGCTACACCTTC
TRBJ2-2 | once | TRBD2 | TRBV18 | CASSPASSGGPNTGELFF | TGTGCCAGCTCACCGGCCTCTAGCGGGGGCCCGAACACCGGGGAGCTGTTTTTT
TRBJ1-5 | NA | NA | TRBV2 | CASSDSGGEQPQHF | TGTGCCAGCAGTGATTCTGGGGGCGAGCAGCCCCAGCATTTT
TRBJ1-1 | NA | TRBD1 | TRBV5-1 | CASSLMGGTAKIYTEAFF | TGCGCCAGCAGCTTGATGGGCGGGACAGCTAAAATTTACACTGAAGCTTTCTTT
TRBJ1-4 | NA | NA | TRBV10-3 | CAIGDGSTNEKLFF | TGTGCCATCGGAGACGGATCAACTAATGAAAAACTGTTTTTT
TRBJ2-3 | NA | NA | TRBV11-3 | CASSLSTNSDTQYF | TGTGCCAGCAGCTTATCTACCAATTCAGATACGCAGTATTTT
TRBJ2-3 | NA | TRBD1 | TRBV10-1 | CASSGDRASTDTQYF | TGCGCCAGCAGTGGGGACAGGGCTAGCACAGATACGCAGTATTTT
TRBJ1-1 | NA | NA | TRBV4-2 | CASSQDPRNTEAFF | TGTGCCAGCAGCCAAGATCCTCGGAACACTGAAGCTTTCTTT
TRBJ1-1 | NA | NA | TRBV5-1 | CASSPTPNTEAFF | TGCGCCAGCAGCCCGACTCCAAACACTGAAGCTTTCTTT
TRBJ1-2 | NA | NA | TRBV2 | CASSESRSGYTF | TGTGCCAGCAGTGAGTCCAGGTCTGGCTACACCTTC
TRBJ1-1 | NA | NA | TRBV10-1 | CASRGGRSLGTEAFF | TGCGCCAGCAGGGGGGGGCGGTCATTGGGCACTGAAGCTTTCTTT
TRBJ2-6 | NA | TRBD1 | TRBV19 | CASGREPTGGVNGANVLTF | TGTGCCAGTGGGAGGGAACCGACAGGGGGCGTGAATGGGGCCAACGTCCTGACTTTC
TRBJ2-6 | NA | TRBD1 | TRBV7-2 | CASSLSRRQGPSGANVLTF | TGTGCCAGCAGCTTAAGCAGGAGACAGGGTCCCTCTGGGGCCAACGTCCTGACTTTC
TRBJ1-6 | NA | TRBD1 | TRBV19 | CASTEGQGMSNSPLHF | TGTGCCAGTACCGAGGGACAGGGGATGAGTAATTCACCCCTCCACTTT
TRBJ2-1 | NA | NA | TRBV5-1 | CASSLEAGKYNEQFF | TGCGCCAGCAGCTTGGAAGCAGGCAAGTACAATGAGCAGTTCTTC
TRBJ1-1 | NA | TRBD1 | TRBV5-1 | CASSSGQGSMNTEAFF | TGCGCCAGCAGCTCAGGACAGGGGAGCATGAACACTGAAGCTTTCTTT
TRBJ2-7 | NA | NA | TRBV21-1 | CASSKTQGFYEQYF | TGTGCCAGCAGCAAAACACAGGGCTTTTACGAGCAGTACTTC
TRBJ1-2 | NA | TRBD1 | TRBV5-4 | CASSYRDSRSGYTF | TGTGCCAGCAGCTACCGGGACAGTCGAAGCGGCTACACCTTC
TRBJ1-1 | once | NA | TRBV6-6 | CATKSAVNTEAFF | TGTGCCACCAAATCTGCGGTGAACACTGAAGCTTTCTTT
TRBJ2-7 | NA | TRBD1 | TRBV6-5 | CASSRDRGLYEQYF | TGTGCCAGCAGTCGTGACAGGGGGCTATACGAGCAGTACTTC
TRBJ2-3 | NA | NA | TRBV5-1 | CASSLEDGADTQYF | TGCGCCAGCAGCCTCGAAGACGGAGCAGATACGCAGTATTTT
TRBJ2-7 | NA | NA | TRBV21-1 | CASSKRLTGRSVEQYF | TGTGCCAGCAGCAAAAGGCTGACAGGGAGAAGTGTCGAGCAGTACTTC